This entry features one T cell receptor (beta chain) sequence. The data are from a study of blood T cell repertoires in COVID-19. Whole-study context: The origin of the acute and convalescent COVID-19 samples was the United States, Italy and Spain.

V lost 5 bases, J lost 4 bases, and 14 bases lay in between. Germline values: CDR1 MNHEY, CDR2 SMNVEV (reference sequence). The CDR3 spans 14 residues. Data came from immunoSEQ multiplex PCR; TCRdb stores just in-frame clones and leaves some out. This sample has over 70,000 clones, with approximately 90% found just once. The source material was peripheral blood. This sequence joins TRBV27 and TRBJ1-2, with D possibly being TRBD1 (5 bases). This clonotype originated in a human donor with active COVID-19. The donor label of this sample is uncertain. CDR3 protein: CASSMVQRGYGYTF. In DNA, the CDR3 is TGTGCCAGCAGTATGGTCCAAAGGGGCTATGGCTACACCTTC.